A selection of T cell receptor beta chains follows, all from one sample in a study of cytomegalovirus exposure and HLA in healthy donors. Clones were read by immunoSEQ multiplex PCR, and TCRdb kept only the in-frame ones, dropping some. The data contain around 150,000 clones, about nine tenths of them singletons. Specimen: PBMCs. All receptors come from a man in his late teens or twenties in good health and CMV-seronegative. The CDR3 runs from the conserved cysteine through the conserved F or W. A D gene is named only where the DNA matches it firmly. The listing skips clone size in some rows; elsewhere it reads once, few, many or a size class.

J: TRBJ1-3; V: TRBV27; size: .; D: TRBD1; DNA: TGTGCCAGCAGTTCCCGGACAGGGGGTGCTGGAAACACCATATATTTT; CDR3: CASSSRTGGAGNTIYF
J: TRBJ2-5; V: TRBV25-1; size: .; D: TRBD1; DNA: TGTGCCAGCAGTACCGGGACAGGGCTAAAGACCCAGTACTTC; CDR3: CASSTGTGLKTQYF
J: TRBJ2-6; V: TRBV7-3; size: .; D: .; DNA: TGTGCCAGCAGCTATACGGGTCCTGGGGCCAACGTCCTGACTTTC; CDR3: CASSYTGPGANVLTF
J: TRBJ2-1; V: TRBV10-2; size: .; D: TRBD1; DNA: TGCGCCAGCAGTGGACAGGGTTCCTACAATGAGCAGTTCTTC; CDR3: CASSGQGSYNEQFF
J: TRBJ2-5; V: TRBV7-2; size: .; D: .; DNA: TGTGCCAGCAGCTTAAGTTACGGGTACCAAGAGACCCAGTACTTC; CDR3: CASSLSYGYQETQYF
J: TRBJ2-3; V: TRBV27; size: .; D: .; DNA: TGTGCCAGCAGCACTTTAACAGATACGCAGTATTTT; CDR3: CASSTLTDTQYF
J: TRBJ1-1; V: TRBV5-6; size: once; D: .; DNA: TGTGCCAGCAGCAAACTCAGGCTGAACACTGAAGCTTTCTTT; CDR3: CASSKLRLNTEAFF
J: TRBJ2-1; V: TRBV27; size: .; D: TRBD2; DNA: TGTGCCAGCACCCCCCTAGCGGGCAATGAGCAGTTCTTC; CDR3: CASTPLAGNEQFF
J: TRBJ2-5; V: TRBV30; size: .; D: TRBD2; DNA: TGTGCCTGCCAATCGGGGGGTGGGGAGACCCAGTACTTC; CDR3: CACQSGGGETQYF
J: TRBJ2-2; V: TRBV7-6; size: .; D: .; DNA: TGTGCCAGCAGCTTAGTTCACTACCCTGCTGACACCGGGGAGCTGTTTTTT; CDR3: CASSLVHYPADTGELFF
J: TRBJ2-1; V: TRBV6-5; size: .; D: .; DNA: TGTGCCAGCAGTTACTTTTGGGGCGACGAGCAGTTCTTC; CDR3: CASSYFWGDEQFF
J: TRBJ2-6; V: TRBV5-3; size: .; D: TRBD1; DNA: TGTGCCAGAAGCTTGGTGGGACAGGGGAGTACAGGGGGGGCCAACGTCCTGACTTTC; CDR3: CARSLVGQGSTGGANVLTF
J: TRBJ2-6; V: TRBV5-4; size: .; D: .; DNA: TGTGCCAGCAGTCTAAGGGCGGAGGCTGGGGCCAACGTCCTGACTTTC; CDR3: CASSLRAEAGANVLTF
J: TRBJ2-1; V: TRBV7-3; size: once; D: TRBD1; DNA: TGTGCCAGCAGTGGGACAGCCTACAATGAGCAGTTCTTC; CDR3: CASSGTAYNEQFF
J: TRBJ1-5; V: TRBV18; size: few; D: .; DNA: TGTGCCAGCTCACCCGGTAATACCCAGCCCCAGCATTTT; CDR3: CASSPGNTQPQHF
J: TRBJ2-1; V: TRBV19; size: .; D: .; DNA: TGTGCCAGCAGACTGCACTCCTACAATGAGCAGTTCTTC; CDR3: CASRLHSYNEQFF
J: TRBJ2-7; V: TRBV6-1; size: .; D: .; DNA: TGTGCCAGCAGGACACACTACGAGCAGTACTTC; CDR3: CASRTHYEQYF
J: TRBJ2-1; V: TRBV15; size: .; D: .; DNA: TGTGCCACCAGCAGTACTAGTTATGGGGATGAGCAGTTCTTC; CDR3: CATSSTSYGDEQFF
J: TRBJ2-3; V: TRBV5-6; size: .; D: .; DNA: TGTGCCAGCAGCTTGTTTGAGCGGACGAGCACAGATACGCAGTATTTT; CDR3: CASSLFERTSTDTQYF
J: TRBJ1-2; V: TRBV5-8; size: .; D: .; DNA: TGTGCCAGCAGCTTGGTGGTCAGGGACTATGGCTACACCTTC; CDR3: CASSLVVRDYGYTF
J: TRBJ2-2; V: TRBV5-1; size: .; D: .; DNA: TGCGCCAGCAGCTTGGACGGGGTCCCGAACACCGGGGAGCTGTTTTTT; CDR3: CASSLDGVPNTGELFF
J: TRBJ2-3; V: TRBV9; size: .; D: .; DNA: TGTGCCAGCAGCACAGGAACCCTGGGGGCCCGTACGCAGTATTTT; CDR3: CASSTGTLGARTQYF
J: TRBJ2-7; V: TRBV28; size: .; D: .; DNA: TGTGCCAGCAGTTTCGGCGGAGGGTCCCCCTACGAGCAGTACTTC; CDR3: CASSFGGGSPYEQYF
J: TRBJ2-7; V: TRBV6-5; size: .; D: .; DNA: TGTGCCAGCAGCCACCAAGGGGATCGGAGCGAGCAGTACTTC; CDR3: CASSHQGDRSEQYF
J: TRBJ2-3; V: TRBV19; size: .; D: .; DNA: TGTGCCAGTAGTACCCGCGGGGCTAGTTTGGATACGCAGTATTTT; CDR3: CASSTRGASLDTQYF
J: TRBJ2-7; V: TRBV10-1; size: .; D: .; DNA: TGCGCCAGCAGTGAGAGCTCGGCCTACGAGCAGTACTTC; CDR3: CASSESSAYEQYF
J: TRBJ1-1; V: TRBV28; size: .; D: .; DNA: TGTGCCAGCAGTATGGGACCGGGGGTAAATACTGAAGCTTTCTTT; CDR3: CASSMGPGVNTEAFF
J: TRBJ2-2; V: TRBV11-2; size: .; D: TRBD1; DNA: TGTGCCAGCAGTCCAGGGGGCGGAATGGCACTAGTCGCCACCGGGGAGCTGTTTTTT; CDR3: CASSPGGGMALVATGELFF
J: TRBJ2-2; V: TRBV10-3; size: .; D: .; DNA: TGTGCCATCAGTGAGTTCCCAGGAGGCGGGCTTCCGAACACCGGGGAGCTGTTTTTT; CDR3: CAISEFPGGGLPNTGELFF
J: TRBJ2-3; V: TRBV9; size: .; D: .; DNA: TGTGCCAGCAGCGTAGCCGGTAGCACAGATACGCAGTATTTT; CDR3: CASSVAGSTDTQYF
J: TRBJ2-1; V: TRBV9; size: .; D: .; DNA: TGTGCCAGCAGCGGCAGCCTAGACCACAATGAGCAGTTCTTC; CDR3: CASSGSLDHNEQFF
J: TRBJ1-2; V: TRBV27; size: .; D: .; DNA: TGTGCCAGCAGTTTATCGAGGGCATACCCTGCCTATGGCTACACCTTC; CDR3: CASSLSRAYPAYGYTF
J: TRBJ1-1; V: TRBV11-2; size: few; D: .; DNA: TGTGCCAGCAGCTTATTTGTTGACAGCCCGAACACTGAAGCTTTCTTT; CDR3: CASSLFVDSPNTEAFF
J: TRBJ1-2; V: TRBV6-5; size: .; D: .; DNA: TGTGCCAGCAGCCCCGGGGGGGGCGTGGACTATGGCTACACCTTC; CDR3: CASSPGGGVDYGYTF
J: TRBJ1-2; V: TRBV9; size: .; D: TRBD1; DNA: TGTGCCAGCAGCGGAGGATCGGACAGGGGGGCCTATGGCTACACCTTC; CDR3: CASSGGSDRGAYGYTF
J: TRBJ1-1; V: TRBV10-3; size: few; D: .; DNA: TGTGCCATCCAAGGGGTAGGGGTTACTGAAGCTTTCTTT; CDR3: CAIQGVGVTEAFF
J: TRBJ2-1; V: TRBV9; size: .; D: TRBD2; DNA: TGTGCCAGCAGCGGTAATCCCCAAAAGACTAGCGGGGGTTACAATGAGCAGTTCTTC; CDR3: CASSGNPQKTSGGYNEQFF